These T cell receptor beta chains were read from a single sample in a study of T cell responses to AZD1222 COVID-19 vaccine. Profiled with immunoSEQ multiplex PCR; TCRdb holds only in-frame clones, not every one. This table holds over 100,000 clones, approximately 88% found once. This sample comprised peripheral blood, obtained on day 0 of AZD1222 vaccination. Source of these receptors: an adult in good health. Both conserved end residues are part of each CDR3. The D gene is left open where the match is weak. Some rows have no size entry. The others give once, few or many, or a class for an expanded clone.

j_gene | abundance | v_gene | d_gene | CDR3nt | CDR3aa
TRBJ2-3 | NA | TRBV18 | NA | TGTGCCAGCTCACCAGCTGGCCCAGATACGCAGTATTTT | CASSPAGPDTQYF
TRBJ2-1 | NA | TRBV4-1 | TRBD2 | TGCGCCAGCAGCCAAGTTTTAGCGGGGGGCTACAATGAGCAGTTCTTC | CASSQVLAGGYNEQFF
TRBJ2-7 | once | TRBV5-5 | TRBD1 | TGTGCCAGCAGCTCGACGGGACAGGGAGCCTACGAGCAGTACTTC | CASSSTGQGAYEQYF
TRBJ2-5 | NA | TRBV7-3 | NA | TGTGCCAGCAGCTCCTGGGACCGGGAAGAGACCCAGTACTTC | CASSSWDREETQYF
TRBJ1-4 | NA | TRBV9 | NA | TGTGCCAGCAGCGTGGGACATGACAATGAAAAACTGTTTTTT | CASSVGHDNEKLFF
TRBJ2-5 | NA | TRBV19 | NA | TGTGCCAGTAGTATGCAGGGGGGAGAGACCCAGTACTTC | CASSMQGGETQYF
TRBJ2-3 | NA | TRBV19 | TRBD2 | TGTGCCAGTACGAGAAGCGGGACTAGCGGTAGTAGCACAGATACGCAGTATTTT | CASTRSGTSGSSTDTQYF
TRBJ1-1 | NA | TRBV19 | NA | TGTGCCAGTAGTATTAAGGGAGACACTGAAGCTTTCTTT | CASSIKGDTEAFF
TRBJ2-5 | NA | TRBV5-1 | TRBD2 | TGCGCCAGCAGCCAGGGACTAGCGGGCAGAGGGGAGACCCAGTACTTC | CASSQGLAGRGETQYF
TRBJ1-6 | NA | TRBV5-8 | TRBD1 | TGTGCCAGCAGCTGGGACAGGCTTTCGTCACCCCTCCACTTT | CASSWDRLSSPLHF
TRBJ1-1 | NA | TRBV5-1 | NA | TGCGCCAGCAGCTCTGAGGGCGACACTGAAGCTTTCTTT | CASSSEGDTEAFF
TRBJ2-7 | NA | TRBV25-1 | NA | TGTGCCAGCAGAACTAACTACGAGCAGTACTTC | CASRTNYEQYF
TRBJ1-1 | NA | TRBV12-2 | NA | TGTGCAAGTCGCTTAGAGCGAAGGCCCCTCAGGAGGACTGAAGCTTTCTTT | CASRLERRPLRRTEAFF
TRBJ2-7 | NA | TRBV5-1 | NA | TGCGCCAGCAGCTTCGACGGGTCCTACGAGCAGTACTTC | CASSFDGSYEQYF
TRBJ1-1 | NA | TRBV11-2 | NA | TGTGCCAGCAGCTTAGAGAGGCTGAATGAAGCTTTCTTT | CASSLERLNEAFF
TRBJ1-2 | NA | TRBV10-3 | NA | TGTGCCATCAGTGATCGGAGGTTCTACTACACCTTC | CAISDRRFYYTF
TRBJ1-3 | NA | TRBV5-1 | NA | TGCGCCAGCAGCGACATTGGCTCTGGAAACACCATATATTTT | CASSDIGSGNTIYF
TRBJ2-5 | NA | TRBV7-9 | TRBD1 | TGTGCCAGCAGCTGGGGACAGGGTATAGGGGAGACCCAGTACTTC | CASSWGQGIGETQYF
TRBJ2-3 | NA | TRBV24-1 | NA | TGTGCCACCAGTGATCCGGCTAGCGAGACAGATACGCAGTATTTT | CATSDPASETDTQYF
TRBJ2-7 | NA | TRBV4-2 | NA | TGTGCCAGCAGGCGGTCGGGAAGCTACGAGCAGTACTTC | CASRRSGSYEQYF
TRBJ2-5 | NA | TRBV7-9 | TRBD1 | TGTGCCGGGGGCCGACAGGGGGAAAAAGAGACCCAGTACTTC | CAGGRQGEKETQYF
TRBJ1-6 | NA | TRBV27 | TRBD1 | TGTGCCAGCAGTCCGTCTCTCGGACAGGGGGGTAGCTCCTATAATTCACCCCTCCACTTT | CASSPSLGQGGSSYNSPLHF
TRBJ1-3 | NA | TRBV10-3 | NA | TGTGCCATCAGTGAGGGACGTCCGGACACCATATATTTT | CAISEGRPDTIYF
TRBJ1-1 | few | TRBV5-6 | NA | TGTGCCAGCAGCCCCTCAACCGGGCTTGAAGCTTTCTTT | CASSPSTGLEAFF
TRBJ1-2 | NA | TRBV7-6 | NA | TGTGCCAGCAGCCGCAATAGCTTGGACTATGGCTACACCTTC | CASSRNSLDYGYTF
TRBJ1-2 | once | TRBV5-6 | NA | TGTGCCAGCAGCTTGTTTCAGCCAGGATTAAACTATGGCTACACCTTC | CASSLFQPGLNYGYTF
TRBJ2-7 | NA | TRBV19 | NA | TGTGCCAGTAGAACAGGGGGGGCCTCCTACGAGCAGTACTTC | CASRTGGASYEQYF
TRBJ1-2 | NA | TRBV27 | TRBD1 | TGTGCCAGCAGAAGTCCCGGGACAGCGGATGGCTACACCTTC | CASRSPGTADGYTF
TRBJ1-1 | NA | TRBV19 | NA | TGTGCCAGTAGTATCGTTGGACATAACAGCATGAACACTGAAGCTTTCTTT | CASSIVGHNSMNTEAFF
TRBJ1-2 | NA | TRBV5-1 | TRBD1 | TGCGCCAGCAGCCGGACAGGGGATAATGGCTACACCTTC | CASSRTGDNGYTF
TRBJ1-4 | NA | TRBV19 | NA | TGTGCCAGTAGTATCGGTGGGCTAACTAATGAAAAACTGTTTTTT | CASSIGGLTNEKLFF
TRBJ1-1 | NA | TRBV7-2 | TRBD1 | TGTGCCAGCAGCTTGGGCGAGGACAGGGAAGCTTTCTTT | CASSLGEDREAFF
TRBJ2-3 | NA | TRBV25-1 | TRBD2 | TGTGCCAGCAGTGTCGGGACTAGCGGGGCCGCAGCAACGCAGTATTTT | CASSVGTSGAAATQYF
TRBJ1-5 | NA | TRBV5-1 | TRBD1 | TGCGCCAGCAGCTTACAGGGGTGGGACAGGGAGCCCCAGCATTTT | CASSLQGWDREPQHF
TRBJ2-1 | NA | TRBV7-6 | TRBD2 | TGTGCCAGCAGCTCCCTAGCGGGGGTTTACAATGAGCAGTTCTTC | CASSSLAGVYNEQFF
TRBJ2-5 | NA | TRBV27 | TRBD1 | TGTGCCAGCAGTCCCCATCTAGGGGGCGAAGTTTGGGAGACCCAGTACTTC | CASSPHLGGEVWETQYF
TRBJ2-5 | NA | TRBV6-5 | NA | TGTGCCAGCAGTTACACAAGAGGGGAGACCCAGTACTTC | CASSYTRGETQYF
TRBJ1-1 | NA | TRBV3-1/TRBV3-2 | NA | TGTGCCAGCAGCTTAAAGGGCGCGAACACTGAAGCTTTCTTT | CASSLKGANTEAFF
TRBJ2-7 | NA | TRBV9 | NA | TGTGCCAGCAGCGTAGGAGGGGTCTCCTACGAGCAGTACTTC | CASSVGGVSYEQYF